The 27 T cell receptor beta chains presented below share a single source sample, sequenced in a study of blood T cell repertoires in COVID-19. Profiled with immunoSEQ multiplex PCR; TCRdb holds only in-frame clones, not every one. The table lists about 380,000 clones, around nine tenths of them singletons. The source material was PBMCs or T cells enriched from blood (not recorded which). Every receptor here comes from a woman aged 18-29 years who had recovered from COVID-19.

The rearrangement links TRBV30 to TRBJ2-3, with 7 positions matching TRBD2. CDR3 size: 15 residues. The germline V gene encodes CDR1 GTSNPN and CDR2 SVGIG (reference sequence). Trimming removed 4 bases from V and 1 base from J; junction bases left unmatched: 8. The CDR3 bases are TGTGCCTGGAATCCAATCGCGGGGGGCACAGATACGCAGTATTTT. Protein product: CAWNPIAGGTDTQYF.

The CDR3 here is CASSPPVQGVHEQYF. The DNA of the CDR3 is TGTGCCAGCTCACCACCGGTTCAGGGTGTTCACGAGCAGTACTTC. The rearrangement links TRBV18 to TRBJ2-7, with a possible D match to TRBD1 (5 bases). V lost 0 bases and J 5 bases, leaving 14 bases between the germline ends. This CDR3 comprises 15 residues. CDR1 KGHSH and CDR2 LQKENI come from the germline V gene. Full variable domain (remainder filled in from reference TRBV18 and TRBJ2-7): NAGVMQNPRHLVRRRGQEARLRCSPMKGHSHVYWYRQLPEEGLKFMVYLQKENIIDESGMPKERFSAEFPKEGPSILRIQQVVRGDSAAYFCASSPPVQGVHEQYFGPGTRLTVT.

The chain recombines TRBV5-1 with TRBJ2-1; 13 nucleotides agree with TRBD2. From germline, CDR1 is SGHRS and CDR2 YFSETQ. The CDR3 sequence is 15 residues long. J was trimmed by 8 bases and V by 2 bases; bases with no gene match: 4. The CDR3 sequence is CASSFTSGGADEQFF. CDR3 bases: TGCGCCAGCAGCTTCACTAGCGGGGGGGCCGATGAGCAGTTCTTC. The complete variable domain, with remaining parts taken from reference TRBV5-1 and TRBJ2-1, reads KAGVTQTPRYLIKTRGQQVTLSCSPISGHRSVSWYQQTPGQGLQFLFEYFSETQRNKGNFPGRFSGRQFSNSRSEMNVSTLELGDSALYLCASSFTSGGADEQFFGPGTRLTVL.

The chain combines TRBV27 with TRBJ1-6; D ambiguous. This CDR3 contains 12 residues. The germline V gene encodes CDR1 MNHEY and CDR2 SMNVEV (reference sequence). Deletions cut 3 bases from V and 10 bases from J, with 7 bases between. The DNA for the CDR3 is TGTGCCAGCAGTTTCGGGGAATCACCCCTCCACTTT. Translated: CASSFGESPLHF.

This chain joins TRBV2 and TRBJ1-5; TRBD1 aligns across 11 bases. The junction had 2 bases not matched to a gene; V was cut back by 3 bases and J by 4 bases. The CDR3 consists of 15 residues. The germline CDR1 and CDR2 sequences are SNHLY and FYNNEI. For the CDR3, the DNA is TGTGCCAGCAGTGAGGACAGGGGGCAGAATCAGCCCCAGCATTTT. Its translation: CASSEDRGQNQPQHF.

The chain couples TRBV7-9 to TRBJ1-1, with D perhaps TRBD1 (5 bases). Between the trimmed V and J ends, which lost 5 bases and 5 bases, there was a span of 15 bases. Germline-derived CDR1 and CDR2 are SEHNR and FQNEAQ (reference sequence). The CDR3 extends over 14 amino acids. CDR3 nucleotides: TGTGCCAGCAGCCGCCAGGCAGGGCCGACTGAAGCTTTCTTT. Its protein product is CASSRQAGPTEAFF. Variable domain in full (rest from reference TRBV7-9 and TRBJ1-1): DTGVSQNPRHKITKRGQNVTFRCDPISEHNRLYWYRQTLGQGPEFLTYFQNEAQLEKSRLLSDRFSAERPKGSFSTLEIQRTEQGDSAMYLCASSRQAGPTEAFFGQGTRLTVV.

A few counts support this clone. V usage is TRBV6-5 and J usage is TRBJ2-2, with a possible D match to TRBD2 (5 bases). Between the trimmed V and J ends, which lost 2 bases and 7 bases, there was a span of 8 bases. The germline CDR1 and CDR2 sequences are MNHEY and SVGAGI. The CDR3 consists of 13 residues. CDR3 loop: CASSYEGYGELFF. CDR3 DNA sequence: TGTGCCAGCAGTTACGAGGGTTACGGGGAGCTGTTTTTT.

The chain recombines TRBV12-3 or TRBV12-4 with TRBJ2-7, with TRBD2 as a possible D gene (5 bases). V lost 7 bases and J lost 6, with 13 bases in between. CDR3 length: 12 residues. CDR3 loop: CASKEGPSEQYF. The CDR3 region has the DNA TGTGCCAGCAAAGAGGGCCCTAGCGAGCAGTACTTC.

This rearrangement joins TRBV9 to TRBJ2-7; TRBD2 aligns across 7 bases. CDR1 is SGDLS, CDR2 YYNGEE, per germline. With V trimmed by 4 bases and J by 5 bases, 12 bases remained unmatched. This CDR3 is built from 15 residues. CDR3 nucleotides: TGTGCCAGCAGCCAGACTAGCAAAGGCTACCACGAGCAGTACTTC. Translation: CASSQTSKGYHEQYF.

This sequence joins TRBV4-1 and TRBJ2-5; 8 bases match TRBD2. The junction had 4 bases not matched to a gene; V was cut back by 0 bases and J by 1 base. Germline V gives CDR1 MGHRA, CDR2 YSYEKL. The CDR3 totals 16 residues. CDR3 residues: CASSQDWRGVQETQYF. For the CDR3, the DNA is TGCGCCAGCAGCCAAGATTGGCGGGGGGTCCAAGAGACCCAGTACTTC.

The V gene is TRBV5-1, the J gene TRBJ1-1; D ambiguous. CDR1 and CDR2 (germline): SGHRS, YFSETQ. The CDR3 consists of 13 residues. V gave up 0 bases and J gave up 4 bases, with 7 bases separating them. The CDR3 here is CASSLGTGTEAFF. The DNA for the CDR3 is TGCGCCAGCAGCTTGGGAACCGGCACTGAAGCTTTCTTT. Full variable domain (remainder filled in from reference TRBV5-1 and TRBJ1-1): KAGVTQTPRYLIKTRGQQVTLSCSPISGHRSVSWYQQTPGQGLQFLFEYFSETQRNKGNFPGRFSGRQFSNSRSEMNVSTLELGDSALYLCASSLGTGTEAFFGQGTRLTVV.

The chain joins TRBV20-1 to TRBJ2-2; D not resolved. V shed 3 bases and J shed 5 bases, with 4 bases lying between them. Germline CDR1 is DFQATT and CDR2 is SNEGSKA (reference sequence). The CDR3 totals 11 residues. For the CDR3, the DNA is TGCAGTGCTAGGAGGACCGGGGAGCTGTTTTTT. It yields the protein CSARRTGELFF.

The V and J genes are TRBV9 and TRBJ1-6; a possible D gene is TRBD1 (5 bases). The CDR3 covers 17 residues. CDR1 is SGDLS and CDR2 is YYNGEE in the germline V gene. V was shortened by 4 bases and J by 0 bases, with 14 bases between the two germline ends. The CDR3 DNA follows: TGTGCCAGCAGCAAAGGGGAGGTTAGCTCCTATAATTCACCCCTCCACTTT. Its protein product is CASSKGEVSSYNSPLHF.

The V call is TRBV5-5, the J call TRBJ2-7; 10 nucleotides match TRBD1. The germline CDR1 and CDR2 sequences are SGHKS and YYEKEE (reference sequence). The CDR3 runs to 14 residues. V was clipped by 5 bases and J by 5 bases; unmatched bases: 7. The CDR3 here is CASSPTGGGDEQYF. CDR3 sequence (DNA): TGTGCCAGCAGTCCGACAGGGGGCGGAGACGAGCAGTACTTC.

The J gene is TRBJ1-5, the V gene TRBV19, with 9 nucleotides matching TRBD1. Trimming at V came to 10 bases and at J to 5 bases, leaving 9 bases not matched to a gene. The CDR3 loop spans 14 amino acids. Germline-derived CDR1 and CDR2 are LNHDA and SQIVND (reference sequence). In nucleotides, the CDR3 is TGTGCCAACAGTGGACGACAGGGGGATCAGCCCCAGCATTTT. This codes for CANSGRQGDQPQHF.

This chain's CDR3 is CASSFGISGNTIYF. CDR3 bases: TGTGCCAGCAGTTTCGGTATCTCTGGAAACACCATATATTTT. The chain combines TRBV28 with TRBJ1-3; D is undetermined. The germline V gene encodes CDR1 MDHEN and CDR2 SYDVKM. The CDR3 runs 14 residues. V dropped 3 bases and J dropped 0 bases, with 6 bases sitting between them.

The rearrangement links TRBV28 to TRBJ2-5; maybe TRBD1 (6 bases). CDR3 length equals 15 residues. V was cut by 2 bases and J by 3 bases, with 13 bases left in between. Germline values: CDR1 MDHEN, CDR2 SYDVKM. This CDR3 reads CASSLGNRAEETQYF. The CDR3 nucleotides read TGTGCCAGCAGTTTAGGCAACAGGGCAGAAGAGACCCAGTACTTC.

V and J are TRBV18 and TRBJ2-1; D perhaps matches TRBD1 (5 bases). The V gene lost 0 bases and the J gene lost 7 bases, with 13 bases spanning the gap. This CDR3 spans 15 amino acids. From germline, CDR1 is KGHSH and CDR2 LQKENI. The CDR3 here is CASSPPASGLNEQFF. Written as DNA, the CDR3 is TGTGCCAGCTCACCACCGGCGTCAGGGTTGAATGAGCAGTTCTTC.

This clone is a singleton in its sample. This sequence joins TRBV7-9 and TRBJ1-2; a possible D gene is TRBD1 (5 bases). The ends were cut back, 1 base at V and 4 bases at J, with 10 bases in the middle. This CDR3 has 14 amino acids. CDR1 is SEHNR and CDR2 is FQNEAQ in the germline V gene (reference sequence). CDR3 loop: CASSLGAGLYGYTF. The CDR3 nucleotides are TGTGCCAGCAGCTTAGGAGCAGGGCTCTATGGCTACACCTTC.

The rearrangement links TRBV19 to TRBJ1-2, with D maybe TRBD1 (5 bases). V was pared by 9 bases and J by 3 bases, with 14 bases between. Looked up from germline, CDR1 is LNHDA and CDR2 is SQIVND (reference sequence). This CDR3 is built from 13 residues. CDR3: CASRGEYDYGYTF. The DNA of the CDR3 is TGTGCCAGCCGGGGGGAGTACGACTATGGCTACACCTTC.

A single count supports this clone. The V and J genes are TRBV7-9 and TRBJ1-2; D is possibly TRBD1 (5 bases). V dropped 5 bases and J dropped 0 bases, with 13 bases sitting between them. Germline CDR1 is SEHNR and CDR2 is FQNEAQ (reference sequence). This CDR3 has 15 amino acids. The CDR3: CASSHPGPPNYGYTF. Here the CDR3 DNA reads TGTGCCAGCAGCCACCCAGGGCCCCCTAACTATGGCTACACCTTC. Based on the CDR3 plus reference TRBV7-9 and TRBJ1-2, the full variable domain is DTGVSQNPRHKITKRGQNVTFRCDPISEHNRLYWYRQTLGQGPEFLTYFQNEAQLEKSRLLSDRFSAERPKGSFSTLEIQRTEQGDSAMYLCASSHPGPPNYGYTFGSGTRLTVV.

The chain recombines TRBV7-9 with TRBJ1-4; no definite D call. The CDR3 contains 15 residues. Trimming removed 4 bases from V and 8 bases from J, with 17 bases in between. CDR1 is SEHNR, CDR2 FQNEAQ, per germline (reference sequence). Here the CDR3 DNA reads TGTGCCAGCAGCTCGGACGGAGGCGAAGGCGAAAAACTGTTTTTT. As protein: CASSSDGGEGEKLFF.

This clone appeared once. The V call is TRBV5-1, the J call TRBJ1-2; the match to TRBD1 covers 8 bases. V dropped 3 bases and J dropped 2; count of bases not matched to a gene: 3. This CDR3 region has 14 residues. Germline assignment: CDR1 SGHRS and CDR2 YFSETQ. Here the CDR3 reads CASSSTGDNYGYTF. As DNA, the CDR3 is TGCGCCAGCAGCTCGACAGGGGACAACTATGGCTACACCTTC.

This rearrangement joins TRBV10-3 to TRBJ2-2, with 7 positions matching TRBD1. The CDR3 length is 15 residues. Germline values: CDR1 ENHRY, CDR2 SYGVKD. V was pared by 5 bases and J by 5 bases, with 8 bases of the junction left unmatched. This chain's CDR3 is CAISTPQQGTGELFF. DNA for the CDR3: TGTGCCATCAGTACCCCCCAACAGGGGACCGGGGAGCTGTTTTTT.

Note on this clone: Different DNA sequences within this sample yield the same CDR3. CDR3 in amino acids: CASSQGANTEAFF. CDR3 bases: TGTGCCAGCAGCCAGGGAGCGAACACTGAAGCTTTCTTT. The chain carries TRBV3-1 (or the pseudogene TRBV3-2) and TRBJ1-1; D is uncertain. Trimming pared 3 bases from V and 1 base from J, leaving 6 bases between. The CDR3 is 13 amino acids. Germline CDR1 reads LGHDT; CDR2 reads YNNKEL (reference sequence).

The J gene is TRBJ1-2, the V gene TRBV18, with 9 nucleotides matching TRBD1. CDR1 and CDR2 (germline): KGHSH, LQKENI. Trimming removed 0 bases from V and 4 bases from J; junction bases left unmatched: 6. CDR3 length: 16 residues. CDR3 sequence reads: CASSPPGDRVVYGYTF. The CDR3 nucleotides read TGTGCCAGCTCACCACCGGGGGACAGGGTGGTCTATGGCTACACCTTC.

This clone has a single count. V gene TRBV9 combines with J gene TRBJ1-1, with D possibly being TRBD1 (6 bases). Trimming pared 6 bases from V and 0 bases from J, leaving 15 bases between. Germline-derived CDR1 and CDR2 are SGDLS and YYNGEE. The CDR3 is 15 amino acids. This CDR3 is CASNPLTGLNTEAFF. DNA of the CDR3: TGTGCCAGCAACCCTCTTACAGGGTTGAACACTGAAGCTTTCTTT.